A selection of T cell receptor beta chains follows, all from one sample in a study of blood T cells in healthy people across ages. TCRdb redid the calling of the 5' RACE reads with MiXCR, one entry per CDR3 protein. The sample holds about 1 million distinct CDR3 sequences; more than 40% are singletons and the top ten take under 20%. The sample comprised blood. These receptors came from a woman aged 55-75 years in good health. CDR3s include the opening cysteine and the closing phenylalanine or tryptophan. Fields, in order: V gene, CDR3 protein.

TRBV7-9	CASIRSGSGEQYF
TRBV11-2	CASSLGGMTNLHF
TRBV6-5	CASSYVPGTPHTEAFF
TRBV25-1	CASSESGEYYANTEAFF
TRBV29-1	CSVAVLSGYTF
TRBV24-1	CATSDLHVDSQETQYF
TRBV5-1	CASSPAGLADHEQFF
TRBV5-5	CASSPTGAGYEQYF
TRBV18	CASSPPGGPSYNEQFF
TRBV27	CASSLSVGLAVSYEQYF
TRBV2	CASSEEPFGTQYF
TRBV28	CASRGSGSPEQYF
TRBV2	CASSEGRGPETQYF
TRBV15	CATSNRLDRSETQYF
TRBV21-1	CASSQRGQGVSYEQYF
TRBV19	CASYDRLAEAFF
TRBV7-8	CASSLVRLAVGTDTQYF
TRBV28	CASSYGWRELDEQFF
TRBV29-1	CSVEEQTYEQYF
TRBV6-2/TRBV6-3	CASSYVSNEQFF
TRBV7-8	CASIDRSGSYEQYF
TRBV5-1	CASSLKARGVDEQFF
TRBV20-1	CSARASGGYEQYF
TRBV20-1	CSARDRGVAKNIQYF
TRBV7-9	CASSLGQGAGYSNQPQHF
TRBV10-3	CAISPGTSGRVNEQYF
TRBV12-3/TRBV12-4	CASRPQGLSGSPLHF
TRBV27	CASSLGGQRQTQYF
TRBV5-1	CASSPQGEAEQYF
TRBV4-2	CASSQAGLSGANVLTF
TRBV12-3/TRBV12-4	CASSGLLAGANEQFF
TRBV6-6	CASTPGPPNADTQYF
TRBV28	CASSLGTGGVSTDTQYF
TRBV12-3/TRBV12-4	CASSFGDVAEEYF
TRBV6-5	CASAGTEYNSPLHF
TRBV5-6	CASSLAGTSQAYGYTF
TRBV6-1	CASSATGQTQYF
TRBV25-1	CASSHRDSNQPQHF
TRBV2	CASTLMGGTDTQYF
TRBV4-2	CASSHPDGGEQFF
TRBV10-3	CAISESLAGVREQYF
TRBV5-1	CASTSAVSSPLHF
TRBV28	CASSLQIFCEQFF